This T cell receptor beta chain comes out of a study of human T cells and chemical hapten exposure. Study-level background: Mostly female, the patients presented with alopecia areata, totalis or universalis. Per-sample TCR yield variation was attributed mainly to small pooled library volume differences.

Study findings and constraints: Expanded TCRs showed more large CDR3 clusters than pre-sensitization or healthy control sets.

This CDR3 is built from 12 residues. Trimming cost V 3 bases and J 7 bases, with 7 bases left between them. Per the germline V gene, CDR1 is SGDLS and CDR2 is YYNGEE. TCRdb re-analysed the RACE reads in MiXCR, keeping a single row per CDR3 protein. The sample contains more than 75,000 distinct CDR3 sequences, approximately 8.6% of which appear only once. Time point given: patch test 2, 6 weeks after DPC sensitization. The treatment here: therapeutic diphenylcyclopropenone sensitization with weekly scalp DPC. This clonotype was detected many times. Its antigen is not identified. The chain has TRBV9 and TRBJ2-2; no clear D. This specimen was whole blood, taken in connection with sensitization to the hapten diphenylcyclopropenone (DPC). This receptor was taken from a woman aged 40 to 50 with alopecia areata. Some clones in this sample may be carry-over from other donors' samples. In DNA, the CDR3 is TGTGCCAGCAGCGATCAGAACGGGGAGCTGTTTTTT. It yields the protein CASSDQNGELFF.